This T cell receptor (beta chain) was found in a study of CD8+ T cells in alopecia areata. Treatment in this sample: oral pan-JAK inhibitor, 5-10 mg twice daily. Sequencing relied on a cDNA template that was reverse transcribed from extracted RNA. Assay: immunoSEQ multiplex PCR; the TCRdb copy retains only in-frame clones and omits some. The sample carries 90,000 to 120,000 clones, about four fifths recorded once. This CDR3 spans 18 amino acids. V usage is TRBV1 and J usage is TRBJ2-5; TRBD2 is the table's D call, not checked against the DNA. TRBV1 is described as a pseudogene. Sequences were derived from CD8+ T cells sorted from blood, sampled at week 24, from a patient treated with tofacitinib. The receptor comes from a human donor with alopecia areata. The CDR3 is CTSSPRLAGGPQRETQYF. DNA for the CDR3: TGCACCAGCAGCCCCCGACTAGCGGGGGGGCCCCAGCGGGAGACCCAGTACTTC.